These 5 T cell receptor beta chains came from one sample sequenced in a study of blood T cell repertoires in COVID-19. Method: immunoSEQ multiplex PCR; TCRdb's copy keeps in-frame clones and lacks some. The table has roughly 200,000 clones, around four fifths seen once. Sample: PBMCs or T cells enriched from blood (not recorded which). These receptors all come from a man aged 35 to 55 who had recovered from COVID-19.

The CDR3, as DNA: TGCGCCAGCAGCCAAGATCTACAAACAGGCCTGTTATACGAGCAGTACTTC. The encoded protein is CASSQDLQTGLLYEQYF. V usage is TRBV4-3 and J usage is TRBJ2-7; TRBD1 is a possible D gene (5 bases). CDR1 is LGHNA, CDR2 YSLEER, per germline. V gave up 0 bases and J gave up 4 bases, with 19 bases separating them. The CDR3 consists of 17 residues.

This chain connects TRBV24-1 to TRBJ2-1; the match to TRBD1 covers 9 bases. This CDR3 is built from 12 residues. The V and J ends lost 5 bases and 8 bases, in that order; junction bases with no gene match: 0. Germline-derived CDR1 and CDR2 are KGHDR and SFDVKD. CDR3 nucleotides: TGTGCCACCAGTGGGACAGGGGATGAGCAGTTCTTC. Residues: CATSGTGDEQFF.

V is TRBV18 and J is TRBJ2-2; D perhaps matches TRBD2 (5 bases). Germline V gene lookup returns CDR1 KGHSH and CDR2 LQKENI. There are 16 residues in the CDR3. V was shortened by 0 bases and J by 0 bases, with 8 bases between the two germline ends. The chain's CDR3 is CASSPPGGSNTGELFF. The CDR3 DNA is TGTGCCAGCTCACCACCGGGCGGGTCGAACACCGGGGAGCTGTTTTTT.

The gene calls are TRBV4-3 and TRBJ1-1; the D is unclear. Trimming removed 0 bases at V and 2 bases at J, with 10 bases between. Per germline, CDR1 LGHNA and CDR2 YSLEER. CDR3 length equals 15 residues. The CDR3, as DNA: TGCGCCAGCAGCCAAGATAGGCAGGTTAACACTGAAGCTTTCTTT. Its translation: CASSQDRQVNTEAFF.

The CDR3 loop reads CASSSQGNGGYTF. DNA for the CDR3: TGCGCCAGCAGCTCACAGGGGAATGGTGGCTACACCTTC. The V gene is TRBV5-1, the J gene TRBJ1-2, with 7 bases aligning to TRBD1. This CDR3 comprises 13 residues. V lost 3 bases to trimming and J lost 7 bases; unmatched junction nucleotides: 6. Germline CDR1 SGHRS, CDR2 YFSETQ. The full variable domain, with the rest looked up from reference TRBV5-1 and TRBJ1-2, is KAGVTQTPRYLIKTRGQQVTLSCSPISGHRSVSWYQQTPGQGLQFLFEYFSETQRNKGNFPGRFSGRQFSNSRSEMNVSTLELGDSALYLCASSSQGNGGYTFGSGTRLTVV.